Below, one T cell receptor beta chain is given with its context. Clinical history as reported by participants underpinned cohort assignment. Profiling relied on immunoSEQ multiplex PCR, and the TCRdb table lists in-frame clones only, not all of them. This table holds fewer than 400,000 clones, roughly 85% found once. In germline, CDR1 is SGDLS, CDR2 YYNGEE. Trimming removed 0 bases from V and 9 bases from J, with 16 bases in between. CDR3 size: 15 residues. The record originates from a study of blood T cell repertoires in COVID-19. Study background: T cells, B-cell-depleted T cells, or PBMCs supplied cDNA or gDNA.

Sequenced: PBMCs or T cells enriched from blood (not recorded which). The chain has TRBV9 and TRBJ2-1; D possibly corresponds to TRBD2 (5 bases). The source of this sequence is a woman younger than 45 who had been exposed to COVID-19. The CDR3 DNA is TGTGCCAGCAGCGTAGAGGGCCTTGAGGGTGTTGAGCAGTTCTTC. Translating it yields CASSVEGLEGVEQFF.